Each of the 2 T cell receptor beta chains below was sequenced from the same sample in a study of cytomegalovirus exposure and HLA in healthy donors (dated by TCRdb to about 2017). Libraries came from the immunoSEQ multiplex PCR assay. As stored in TCRdb, this immuneACCESS dataset retains in-frame rearrangements with V and J assigned. A fraction of the clones does not appear; measured against another copy, unresolved V genes explain less than half of the discrepancy, and the remainder lacks a known reason. Here the sample has 110,000 or so clones; around 86% occur a single time. The top ten clones comprise over 3% of the sample. Sequencing was carried out using PBMCs. These receptors originate from a young woman in good health and CMV-seropositive.

This rearrangement joins TRBV6-5 to TRBJ1-3; D ambiguous. Germline V gene sequence: CDR1 MNHEY, CDR2 SVGAGI. V was cut by 7 bases and J by 4 bases, with 5 bases left in between. The CDR3 loop spans 11 amino acids. CDR3 bases: TGTGCCAGCACAGGCGGAAACACCATATATTTT. Its protein product is CASTGGNTIYF.

This rearrangement joins TRBV28 to TRBJ2-3; 8 positions agree with TRBD2. The CDR3 is 17 residues long. The V and J ends lost 2 bases and 4 bases, in that order; junction bases with no gene match: 11. Germline V gives CDR1 MDHEN, CDR2 SYDVKM. The CDR3 sequence is CASSLLAGTRGADTQYF. The CDR3 DNA sequence: TGTGCCAGCAGTTTACTAGCCGGGACTAGAGGGGCAGATACGCAGTATTTT.